The following is a TCR beta chain sequence with its context. The antigen is undetermined. These data belong to a study of T cell responses to AZD1222 COVID-19 vaccine. Notes on the study in general: Per reports, nearly half of all spike-specific TCRs target regions that are unmutated in variants. Clonal diversity was possibly underestimated, and white British individuals and females predominated among donors. Spike was spanned by vaccine-associated CD4 TCRs, with dominance at 160-218 and 743-854.

Only in-frame clones appear in the TCRdb table, and some are missing; sequencing was by immunoSEQ multiplex PCR. The data hold approximately 150,000 clones, with just under 95% observed a single time. This CDR3 region has 13 residues. V gave up 5 bases and J gave up 4 bases; unmatched junction bases: 4. The gene calls are TRBV12-3 or TRBV12-4 and TRBJ1-1; the match to TRBD1 covers 7 bases. This TCR derives from an adult in good health. The source was peripheral blood, collected on day 0 of AZD1222 vaccination. The CDR3 DNA sequence: TGTGCCAGCAGTACGACAGGGAGCACTGAAGCTTTCTTT. It translates to CASSTTGSTEAFF.